This T cell receptor beta chain originates from a study of cytomegalovirus exposure and HLA in healthy donors. Use of 60 Vbeta and 13 Jbeta primers characterized the PCR. Method: immunoSEQ multiplex PCR; TCRdb's copy keeps in-frame clones and lacks some. The sample consists of 99,000 or so clones, under 85% of them appearing once. V was shortened by 0 bases and J by 0 bases, with 13 bases between the two germline ends. This CDR3 is 18 amino acids long. The germline V gene has CDR1 SGHTS and CDR2 YDEGEE. J is TRBJ2-6 and V is TRBV5-8; perhaps TRBD1 as D (5 bases). The sequenced sample consisted of PBMCs. This receptor was identified in a man aged 30-40 years in good health and CMV-seronegative. The CDR3 here is CASSLVVQGGSGANVLTF. The CDR3 bases are TGTGCCAGCAGCTTGGTTGTTCAGGGCGGCTCTGGGGCCAACGTCCTGACTTTC. The full variable domain, completed using reference TRBV5-8 and TRBJ2-6, is EAGVTQSPTHLIKTRGQQATLRCSPISGHTSVYWYQQALGLGLQFLLWYDEGEERNRGNFPPRFSGRQFPNYSSELNVNALELEDSALYLCASSLVVQGGSGANVLTFGAGSRLTVL.